This is a list of T cell receptor beta chains from one sample in a study of siplizumab effects on memory and regulatory T cells. Assay: immunoSEQ multiplex PCR; the TCRdb copy retains only in-frame clones and omits some. The profile shows approximately 82,000 clones, approximately 86% of them singletons. Sequenced: Tregs sorted from blood. Receptors were obtained from a human donor in good health. The CDR3 runs from the conserved cysteine through the conserved F or W. Each record gives: D gene, J gene, V gene, clone size, CDR3 DNA, CDR3 protein. D genes are given only for firm matches. Only some rows state a clone size, as once, few, many or a class for expanded clones.

>NA|TRBJ2-2|TRBV4-1|few
TGCGCCAGCAGCCAAGGCTTAAGAGGGGCCTCGAACACCGGGGAGCTGTTTTTT
CASSQGLRGASNTGELFF
>NA|TRBJ1-1|TRBV18|NA
TGTGCCAGCTCACCTACAGAATACACTGAAGCTTTCTTT
CASSPTEYTEAFF
>TRBD2|TRBJ2-1|TRBV7-2|NA
TGTGCCAGCAGCGGAGGAGCGGGGGGGTACAATGAGCAGTTCTTC
CASSGGAGGYNEQFF
>NA|TRBJ1-5|TRBV19|NA
TGTGCCAGTAGTATTATCTCGGGGTTCCAGCCCCAGCATTTT
CASSIISGFQPQHF
>NA|TRBJ2-3|TRBV5-4|NA
TGTGCCAGCAGCTTAAGACTAGTGACAGATACGCAGTATTTT
CASSLRLVTDTQYF
>TRBD1|TRBJ1-2|TRBV5-1|NA
TGCGCCAGCAGCTTGGGGACGGGACAGGCCCTCAATGGCTACACCTTC
CASSLGTGQALNGYTF
>TRBD2|TRBJ2-5|TRBV9|NA
TGTGCCAGCGGGGGTACCGGGACTACAGAAGAGACCCAGTACTTC
CASGGTGTTEETQYF
>NA|TRBJ2-3|TRBV29-1|NA
TGCAGCGCCCACCGCGGAAGCACAGATACGCAGTATTTT
CSAHRGSTDTQYF
>NA|TRBJ2-5|TRBV5-5|NA
TGTGCCAGCAGCTTGGAATGGACCCGACAAGAGACCCAGTACTTC
CASSLEWTRQETQYF
>TRBD1|TRBJ1-2|TRBV6-4|NA
TGTGCCAGCAGTCCATCGGGACAGTATGGCTACACCTTC
CASSPSGQYGYTF
>NA|TRBJ2-3|TRBV10-3|NA
TGTGCCATCGGGGCAGCCGCAGATACGCAGTATTTT
CAIGAAADTQYF
>NA|TRBJ1-2|TRBV5-6|NA
TGTGCCAGCAGCTTGGTGCAGGAGGCTGGCTACACCTTC
CASSLVQEAGYTF
>TRBD2|TRBJ2-1|TRBV11-2|NA
TGTGCCAGCAGCTATCAAGGCGGGGGGGCTGAGCAGTTCTTC
CASSYQGGGAEQFF
>NA|TRBJ1-2|TRBV28|NA
TGTGCCAGCAGTACCCGAGGGGGGTTGGTTGGCTACACCTTC
CASSTRGGLVGYTF
>NA|TRBJ2-5|TRBV9|NA
TGTGCCAGCAGCGTCTCGGGGATCCTTGGGGAGACCCAGTACTTC
CASSVSGILGETQYF
>TRBD1|TRBJ2-3|TRBV6-5|NA
TGTGCCAGCAGTTACAGGGGGCGCACAGATACGCAGTATTTT
CASSYRGRTDTQYF
>NA|TRBJ2-7|TRBV28|NA
TGTGCCAGCAGTTTACGGGGGCTCTCCTACGAGCAGTACTTC
CASSLRGLSYEQYF
>NA|TRBJ1-2|TRBV6-4|NA
TGTGCCAGCAGTGTTGTAGTTGGGAGCTCTGGCTACACCTTC
CASSVVVGSSGYTF
>TRBD1|TRBJ1-2|TRBV2|NA
TGTGCCAGCAGAACCAGACAGGGACCCAACTATGGCTACACCTTC
CASRTRQGPNYGYTF
>NA|TRBJ2-3|TRBV5-1|NA
TGCGCCAGCAGCCGCGGACTGGTCACAGATACGCAGTATTTT
CASSRGLVTDTQYF
>NA|TRBJ1-2|TRBV23-1|NA
TGCGCCAGCAGTTCCTGTGACAGGTGGTATGAAGGCTACACCTTC
CASSSCDRWYEGYTF
>NA|TRBJ1-1|TRBV6-5|NA
TGTGCCAGCAGAAGAAGCAGCTGGGGGTCCACTGAAGCTTTCTTT
CASRRSSWGSTEAFF
>TRBD2|TRBJ2-1|TRBV5-1|NA
TGCGCCAGCAGCTTGGGACTAGCGGGGGGTGAGCAGTTCTTC
CASSLGLAGGEQFF
>NA|TRBJ2-1|TRBV14|NA
TGTGCCAGCAGCCAAGTGGACCACTACAATGAGCAGTTCTTC
CASSQVDHYNEQFF
>NA|TRBJ1-2|TRBV7-2|NA
TGTGCCAGCAGCCCCGCCATGACCTATGGCTACACCTTC
CASSPAMTYGYTF
>NA|TRBJ1-1|TRBV7-8|NA
TGTGCCAGCAGCCTCGGTTTGAGGAGTAAGAACACTGAAGCTTTCTTT
CASSLGLRSKNTEAFF
>NA|TRBJ2-1|TRBV5-1|NA
TGCGCCAGCAGCTTGGGTACAGGCCTCCCCCATTACAATGAGCAGTTCTTC
CASSLGTGLPHYNEQFF
>NA|TRBJ1-5|TRBV5-1|NA
TGCGCCAGCAGCTTGGGCGGGTATTGGAATCAGCCCCAGCATTTT
CASSLGGYWNQPQHF
>TRBD2|TRBJ2-5|TRBV4-1|few
TGCGCCAGCAGCCCAGGACTAGCGGGTCAAGAGACCCAGTACTTC
CASSPGLAGQETQYF
>TRBD1|TRBJ1-1|TRBV27|NA
TGTGCCAGCAGTTCTGGTCCCGGGACAGGGAGCGGTGAAGCTTTCTTT
CASSSGPGTGSGEAFF
>NA|TRBJ1-2|TRBV5-1|medium-sized
TGCGCCAGCAGCTTGGCGCCGGGGAACTATGGCTACACCTTC
CASSLAPGNYGYTF
>NA|TRBJ2-7|TRBV6-6|NA
TGTGCCAGCCTAAAGAGAGGGGGCGAGCAGTACTTC
CASLKRGGEQYF
>NA|TRBJ2-5|TRBV7-2|once
TGTGCCAGCAGCCCGTCCAACCTACAAGAGACCCAGTACTTC
CASSPSNLQETQYF
>NA|TRBJ1-1|TRBV19|NA
TGTGCCAGTAAGAGAATGAACACTGAAGCTTTCTTT
CASKRMNTEAFF
>TRBD1|TRBJ2-3|TRBV5-1|NA
TGCGCCAGCAGCTTGGGCGCTCGTTGGGACAGCCGTAGCACAGATACGCAGTATTTT
CASSLGARWDSRSTDTQYF
>NA|TRBJ1-1|TRBV6-1|NA
TGTGCCAGCAGTGAATTCCCCTCTCTAGCTTTCTTT
CASSEFPSLAFF
>NA|TRBJ2-7|TRBV5-6|NA
TGTGCCAGCAGCTGGACAGCCGAGCAGTACTTC
CASSWTAEQYF
>TRBD2|TRBJ2-1|TRBV11-3|NA
TGTGCCAGCAGCTTAGACGGGGGGGCCGCCTACAATGAGCAGTTCTTC
CASSLDGGAAYNEQFF
>NA|TRBJ2-3|TRBV19|NA
TGTGCCAGTAGTATCAGTCAGGCTAGAAGAGATACGCAGTATTTT
CASSISQARRDTQYF
>NA|TRBJ1-6|TRBV6-5|NA
TGTGCCAGCAAGAATAATGGTGATAATTCACCCCTCCACTTT
CASKNNGDNSPLHF
>NA|TRBJ1-3|TRBV5-4|NA
TGTGCCAGCAGCTTGGGGGTGCCTGGAAACACCATATATTTT
CASSLGVPGNTIYF
>NA|TRBJ2-7|TRBV30|NA
TGTGCCTGCCATCGGGCGGGGAACTACGAGCAGTACTTC
CACHRAGNYEQYF
>NA|TRBJ2-1|TRBV7-2|once
TGTGCCAGCAGCTCCCCTTATGAGCAGTTCTTC
CASSSPYEQFF
>NA|TRBJ1-3|TRBV5-1|NA
TGCGCCAGCAGCTTGGATGTCTCTGGAAACACCATATATTTT
CASSLDVSGNTIYF
>NA|TRBJ1-2|TRBV7-2|NA
TGTGCCAGCAGTTTTCTCCGGGACGGCCGCACCTTC
CASSFLRDGRTF
>TRBD1|TRBJ2-2|TRBV7-9|NA
TGTGCCAGCAGCCCCAGGGGGCGACCGAACACCGGGGAGCTGTTTTTT
CASSPRGRPNTGELFF
>TRBD2|TRBJ2-5|TRBV5-6|NA
TGTGCCAGCAGCTTCGCTAGCGGGGCTTCCCAGTACTTC
CASSFASGASQYF
>TRBD1|TRBJ1-2|TRBV7-9|NA
TGTGCCAGCAGCTTAGCCGGGACAGGGGGCGATGGCTACACCTTC
CASSLAGTGGDGYTF
>TRBD1|TRBJ2-7|TRBV6-6|NA
TGTGCCAGCAGAAACCCGGGACAGGCTTTGGAGCAGTACTTC
CASRNPGQALEQYF
>NA|TRBJ2-5|TRBV7-2|once
TGTGCCAGCAGCTTAGAAGCAGGGCGGGGAGAGACCCAGTACTTC
CASSLEAGRGETQYF
>NA|TRBJ1-1|TRBV5-4|NA
TGTGCCAGCAGCTTGGACAGGGCCTACACTGAAGCTTTCTTT
CASSLDRAYTEAFF
>NA|TRBJ2-4|TRBV5-5|NA
TGTGCCAGCAGCTTACGGATCCAAAACATTCAGTACTTC
CASSLRIQNIQYF
>TRBD1|TRBJ2-3|TRBV18|NA
TGTGCCAGCTCACCTCGACAGGGAGCCACAGATACGCAGTATTTT
CASSPRQGATDTQYF
>NA|TRBJ2-7|TRBV6-5|NA
TGTGCCAGCAGTTACTCGACAAGTTTCGGGGGAGAGCAGTACTTC
CASSYSTSFGGEQYF
>TRBD1|TRBJ2-7|TRBV27|NA
TGTGCCAGCAGTTTATCCCTGGACAGGGTAACCTACGAGCAGTACTTC
CASSLSLDRVTYEQYF
>NA|TRBJ1-1|TRBV5-4|NA
TGTGCCAGCAGACGAGTCGGCACCAACACTGAAGCTTTCTTT
CASRRVGTNTEAFF
>NA|TRBJ1-2|TRBV10-2|NA
TGCGCCAGCAGTGGAAACGGATATGGCTACACCTTC
CASSGNGYGYTF
>NA|TRBJ2-5|TRBV5-1|NA
TGCGCCAGCAGCAAGGACCAAGAGACCCAGTACTTC
CASSKDQETQYF
>NA|TRBJ1-1|TRBV14|NA
TGTGCCAGCAGCCAATTCTTTTTGGGGGGGAACACTGAAGCTTTCTTT
CASSQFFLGGNTEAFF